These 18 T cell receptor beta chains were all obtained from the same sample, sequenced in a study of read filtering for tumor transcriptome and immune sequencing (dated by TCRdb to 2018 to 2020). The listed sequencing device is Illumina HiSeq 4000. TCR libraries were constructed from 400 ng RNA using the Immunoverse kit, and molecular barcoded adaptors covering alpha/delta and beta/gamma chains were employed. TCRdb trimmed the raw reads at Q25, called clones with MiXCR and kept productive beta chains. Entries that share a CDR3 protein sequence are merged under the most common genes and DNA. The sample records some 48,000 distinct CDR3 sequences, roughly 18% of which are singletons. The ten largest clones take up 15% of the sample. Sequences were obtained from a population of CD138-negative cells sorted from bone marrow. This specimen's cell subset or site label, per the study, means: bone marrow mononuclear cells depleted of CD138+ plasma/myeloma cells by negative magnetic selection. The receptors shown here come from a donor at least 40 years old with multiple myeloma.

Regarding this clonotype: Being one base from a much bigger clone, this may be a read error. V usage is TRBV7-2 and J usage is TRBJ2-3; D gene ambiguous. The CDR3 totals 14 residues. V was clipped by 7 bases and J by 8 bases, with 19 bases between them. Germline V CDR1 and CDR2: SGHTA, FQGNSA. This CDR3 reads CASNPSRVEGTQYF. The CDR3 nucleotides read TGTGCCAGCAACCCCAGTAGGGTGGAAGGTACGCAGTATTTT.

This clonotype appeared many times. The genes are TRBV7-2 and TRBJ1-1; no firm D call. The CDR3 contains 13 residues. Per the germline V gene, CDR1 is SGHTA and CDR2 is FQGNSA. The germline V and J ends were trimmed by 2 bases and 3 bases, with 7 bases remaining between them. The CDR3 spells CASSLRRHTEAFF. The DNA for the CDR3 is TGTGCCAGCAGCTTACGGAGGCACACTGAAGCTTTCTTT.

To note about this clonotype: Just one base apart from a much larger clone, this may be a read error. This chain connects TRBV12-3 or TRBV12-4 to TRBJ1-1; unclear D gene. CDR3 length: 14 amino acids. The CDR3 reads CTSTPRAANTEAFF. For the CDR3, the DNA is TGTACCAGCACCCCGAGGGCGGCTAACACTGAAGCTTTCTTT.

This clonotype came up many times. The chain links TRBV29-1 to TRBJ2-7, with TRBD1 matching 10 bases. Losses at the gene ends were 5 bases for V and 3 bases for J; bases not matched to a gene: 4. Germline values: CDR1 SQVTM, CDR2 ANQGSEA. The CDR3 totals 13 residues. CDR3 nucleotides: TGCAGCGTTTGGGGACAGGGGCTCTACGAGCAGTACTTC. As protein: CSVWGQGLYEQYF.

Many counts were recorded for this clonotype. The V call is TRBV12-3 or TRBV12-4, the J call TRBJ2-7, with no clear D. This CDR3 comprises 16 residues. V was pared by 0 bases and J by 0 bases, with 12 bases between. The CDR3 loop reads CASSLAPRRSSYEQYF. In nucleotides, the CDR3 is TGTGCCAGCAGTTTAGCCCCCCGAAGGAGCTCCTACGAGCAGTACTTC.

This clonotype showed up many times. This rearrangement joins TRBV29-1 to TRBJ1-4, with TRBD1 matching over 9 bases. CDR1 is SQVTM and CDR2 is ANQGSEA in the germline V gene. The CDR3 sequence is 13 residues long. J was trimmed by 4 bases and V by 7 bases; bases with no gene match: 4. The CDR3 sequence: CSASGQGNEKLFF. The DNA for the CDR3 is TGCAGCGCCTCGGGACAGGGTAATGAAAAACTGTTTTTT.

There are a few counts of this clonotype. This chain uses TRBV20-1 with TRBJ2-1; D is undetermined. This CDR3 has 12 residues. From germline, CDR1 is DFQATT and CDR2 SNEGSKA (reference sequence). V shed 0 bases and J shed 12 bases, with 12 bases lying between them. CDR3 nucleotides: TGCAGTGCTAGAGATCCTCAGTTGTTGCAGTTCTTC. Protein product: CSARDPQLLQFF.

The J gene is TRBJ2-3, the V gene TRBV5-1; D remains ambiguous. The germline gives CDR1 SGHRS, CDR2 YFSETQ. Trimming shortened V by 2 bases and J by 0 bases, and 13 bases separated the two germline ends. The CDR3 length is 16 residues. CDR3 residues: CASSLPAPVSTDTQYF. The CDR3 DNA reads as TGCGCCAGCAGCTTACCGGCACCGGTTAGCACAGATACGCAGTATTTT.

This clonotype came up once. The chain combines TRBV7-8 with TRBJ2-3, with D unresolved. The CDR3 is 16 residues long. V lost 1 base to trimming and J lost 5 bases, with 16 bases between them. The germline V gene encodes CDR1 SGHVS and CDR2 FQNEAQ. The CDR3 sequence: CASSLGYPSSIDTQYF. The CDR3 coding sequence is TGTGCCAGCAGCTTAGGCTACCCAAGCAGTATAGATACGCAGTATTTT.

To note about this clonotype: A read error may be the cause here, since a much bigger clone is one base away. The V gene is TRBV3-1, the J gene TRBJ1-1; D not certain. The germline CDR1 and CDR2 sequences are LGHDT and YNNKEL (reference sequence). The CDR3 extends over 15 amino acids. The V and J ends lost 0 bases and 4 bases respectively, with 12 bases between them. The CDR3 coding sequence is TGTGCCAGCAGCCAAGAACAAATCATGAGCACTGAAGCTTTCTTT. Its protein product is CASSQEQIMSTEAFF. The variable domain in full, completed from reference TRBV3-1 and TRBJ1-1, reads DTAVSQTPKYLVTQMGNDKSIKCEQNLGHDTMYWYKQDSKKFLKIMFSYNNKELIINETVPNRFSPKSPDKAHLNLHINSLELGDSAVYFCASSQEQIMSTEAFFGQGTRLTVV.

This clonotype has only a few counts. The rearrangement links TRBV19 to TRBJ2-1, with D tentatively TRBD2 (6 bases). Trimming stripped 5 bases from V and 5 bases from J, with 13 bases between. Germline CDR1 and CDR2: LNHDA and SQIVND (reference sequence). This CDR3 is 14 amino acids long. The CDR3 DNA follows: TGTGCCAGTAGTTTCGGACTACTAGACAATGAGCAGTTCTTC. Amino acids: CASSFGLLDNEQFF.

Turning to this clonotype: Since a much larger clone is just one base distant, this may be a read error. The J gene is TRBJ2-5, the V gene TRBV19; TRBD2 aligns across 9 bases. CDR3 length: 18 amino acids. CDR1 and CDR2 from the germline V gene are LNHDA and SQIVND (reference sequence). The J segment lost 4 bases and the V segment lost 6 bases, leaving 18 bases of the junction unmatched. The CDR3 coding sequence is TGTGCCAGTAGAAAAGGACAGGCACTAGCGGGCCGAGGAGAGACCCAGTACTTC. This gives the protein CASRKGQALAGRGETQYF.

This clonotype has a handful of counts. The junction shows a germline mismatch at one end, possibly a read error. The chain's CDR3 is CASSIDLGAPRRF. In DNA form, the CDR3 reads TGTGCCAGTAGTATAGATCTCGGTGCCCCCAGGAGGTTC. The rearrangement uses TRBV19 and TRBJ2-1; a possible D gene is TRBD2 (5 bases). The CDR3 covers 13 residues. Germline CDR1 and CDR2: LNHDA and SQIVND (reference sequence).

Points on this clonotype: This may arise from a read error, as a much more abundant clone is one base away. The chain recombines TRBV5-1 with TRBJ1-6; D remains ambiguous. This CDR3 contains 13 residues. Germline assignment: CDR1 SGHRS and CDR2 YFSETQ. CDR3 region: CASRLALGSPLHF. CDR3 in DNA: TGCGCCAGCAGATTGGCCCTTGGTTCACCCCTCCACTTT. Full variable domain (outside the CDR3, taken from reference TRBV5-1 and TRBJ1-6): KAGVTQTPRYLIKTRGQQVTLSCSPISGHRSVSWYQQTPGQGLQFLFEYFSETQRNKGNFPGRFSGRQFSNSRSEMNVSTLELGDSALYLCASRLALGSPLHFGNGTRLTVT.

A note on this clonotype: A far larger clone lies a single base away; this is likely a read error. This chain joins TRBV6-5 and TRBJ2-5; D might be TRBD1 or TRBD2, each matching 6 bases. Trimming cost V 0 bases and J 1 base, with 15 bases left between them. Germline V gene lookup returns CDR1 MNHEY and CDR2 SVGAGI. The length of the CDR3 is 17 residues. CDR3 DNA: TGTGCCAGCAGTTACTCGAGGGGGGAAGCGTTCCAAGAGACCCAGTACTTC. This translates into CASSYSRGEAFQETQYF.

This clonotype has a count of ten or more. CDR3 amino acids: CASGPGLAWTEAFF. The DNA for the CDR3 is TGTGCTAGTGGCCCGGGACTAGCTTGGACTGAAGCTTTCTTT. The chain couples TRBV12-5 to TRBJ1-1, with TRBD1 as a possible D gene (5 bases). This CDR3 contains 14 residues. Per the germline V gene, CDR1 is LGHNT and CDR2 is FRNRAP. V gave up 6 bases and J gave up 5 bases, with 16 bases separating them.

Many counts were recorded for this clonotype. J is TRBJ1-1 and V is TRBV29-1; D is possibly TRBD1 (5 bases). The CDR3 consists of 13 residues. Germline values: CDR1 SQVTM, CDR2 ANQGSEA. V was clipped by 1 base and J by 1 base, with 7 bases between them. CDR3 protein: CSVEGGPNTEAFF. CDR3 sequence (DNA): TGCAGCGTTGAAGGGGGACCGAACACTGAAGCTTTCTTT. The entire variable domain, with the rest obtained from reference TRBV29-1 and TRBJ1-1, is as follows: SAVISQKPSRDICQRGTSLTIQCQVDSQVTMMFWYRQQPGQSLTLIATANQGSEATYESGFVIDKFPISRPNLTFSTLTVSNMSPEDSSIYLCSVEGGPNTEAFFGQGTRLTVV.

As for this clonotype: With a much larger clone just one base away, this may be a read error. The chain has TRBV20-1 and TRBJ2-3; D gene ambiguous. The CDR3 covers 13 residues. V was clipped by 3 bases and J by 3 bases, with 10 bases between them. CDR1 and CDR2 from the germline V gene are DFQATT and SNEGSKA (reference sequence). This chain's CDR3 is CSARTGPTDTQYF. In DNA form, the CDR3 reads TGCAGTGCTAGGACGGGTCCTACAGATACGCAGTATTTT.